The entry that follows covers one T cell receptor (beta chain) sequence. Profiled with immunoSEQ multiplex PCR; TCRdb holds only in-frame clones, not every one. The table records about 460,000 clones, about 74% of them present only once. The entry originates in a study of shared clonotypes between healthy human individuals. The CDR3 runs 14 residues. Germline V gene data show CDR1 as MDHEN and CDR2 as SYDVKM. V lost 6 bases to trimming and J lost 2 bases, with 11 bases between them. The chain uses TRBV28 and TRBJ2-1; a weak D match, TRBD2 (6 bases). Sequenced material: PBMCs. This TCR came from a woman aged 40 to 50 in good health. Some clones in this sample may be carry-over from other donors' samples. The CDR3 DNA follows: TGTGCCAGCAGGAAGGGACTCCCCTACAATGAGCAGTTCTTC. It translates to CASRKGLPYNEQFF.